The clone carrying this TCR beta chain appeared a single time. Other DNA sequences from this sample encode an identical CDR3 as well. Germline assignment: CDR1 SGHRS and CDR2 YFSETQ. The CDR3 runs 14 residues. Trimming pared 2 bases from V and 1 base from J, leaving 9 bases between. The data derive from a study of blood T cell repertoires in COVID-19. Study at large: The United States, Italy and Spain provided the acute and convalescent COVID-19 samples.

Original analysis: Reference gene primer amplification yielded estimated nucleated cell counts. TCRdb's copy holds only in-frame clones and misses some; the assay was immunoSEQ multiplex PCR. That table furnishes V, J and clone size, whereas the DNA furnished D and trimming. The sample contains over 75,000 clones, roughly 86% of which appear only once. This clonotype originated in a woman at least 80 years old with acute or convalescent COVID-19. V gene TRBV5-1 combines with J gene TRBJ1-1; TRBD1 is a possible D gene (5 bases). The specimen sequenced was peripheral blood. The CDR3 protein is CASSLDSRNTEAFF. In DNA form, the CDR3 reads TGCGCCAGCAGCTTAGACAGCCGGAACACTGAAGCTTTCTTT.